This TCR beta chain stems from a study of cytomegalovirus exposure and HLA in healthy donors. Study results and limitations: Immune exposure information available was restricted to CMV serostatus.

Per the germline V gene, CDR1 is LNHNV and CDR2 is YYDKDF (reference sequence). The CDR3 has 13 amino acids. V was pared by 0 bases and J by 7 bases, with 7 bases between. Primers included in the PCR were 60 Vbeta and 13 Jbeta primers. The repertoire was sequenced with immunoSEQ multiplex PCR; TCRdb's copy has only in-frame clones and lacks some. The table lists about 110,000 clones, 65% to 75% of them singletons. Comment on this clone: The antigen is unknown.

The sequence derives from a man aged 40-55 years in good health and CMV-seropositive. The sample was PBMCs. The chain couples TRBV15 to TRBJ2-1, with D hard to call. The CDR3 spells CATSRDQINEQFF. Written as DNA, the CDR3 is TGTGCCACCAGCAGAGACCAAATTAATGAGCAGTTCTTC.